This is a list of T cell receptor beta chains from one sample in a study of T cells in localized non-small cell lung cancer. Measured with immunoSEQ multiplex PCR; TCRdb has only the in-frame clones, and not every one. The sample lists approximately 15,000 clones, approximately 85% occurring once. Sequenced here: peripheral blood, sampled before any cancer treatment. Receptors were obtained from a female donor aged 60 or older with stage I squamous cell lung carcinoma. The CDR3 runs from the conserved cysteine through the conserved F or W. Fields, in order: V gene, J gene, clone size, CDR3 protein. For some rows the clone size is stated as once, few or many, or as a class when expanded; others skip it.

TRBV27	TRBJ2-3	NA	CASSQTSTDTQYF
TRBV27	TRBJ1-2	NA	CASSSGGGDYGYTF
TRBV7-6	TRBJ1-1	NA	CASSLTPGGNTEAFF
TRBV7-9	TRBJ1-6	few	CASSSQGAYPPLHF
TRBV4-3	TRBJ2-7	once	CASSQDTGAGEQYF
TRBV5-4	TRBJ1-2	NA	CASTRRQEGNYGYTF
TRBV4-1	TRBJ2-7	NA	CASSHTGTSPYEQYF
TRBV29-1	TRBJ1-5	NA	CSVVGNPNQPQHF
TRBV4-1	TRBJ1-1	NA	CASSQDRPGRAMNTEAFF
TRBV25-1	TRBJ2-3	NA	CASSLREAPDTQYF
TRBV28	TRBJ2-2	NA	CALSGNTGELFF
TRBV19	TRBJ2-3	few	CASSMGQGLDTQYF
TRBV15	TRBJ1-2	NA	CATSSDPTGTVGGGYTF
TRBV6-5	TRBJ1-4	once	CASSYDRGREKLFF
TRBV29-1	TRBJ1-1	NA	CSAGRGNTEAFF
TRBV29-1	TRBJ1-2	NA	CSVPPSGTAYGYTF
TRBV5-4	TRBJ1-1	NA	CASSPSRGLNTEAFF
TRBV5-4	TRBJ2-7	NA	CASSTSSQGDEQYF